This entry lists 7 T cell receptor beta chains sequenced from one sample in a study of OX40 agonist ivuxolimab in advanced cancers. Data came from immunoSEQ multiplex PCR; TCRdb stores just in-frame clones and leaves some out. The table shows about 35,000 clones, with 90% to 95% occurring only once. The sequencing used CD4+ or CD8+ T cells sorted from blood, collected in a trial of the OX40 agonist ivuxolimab. The source of these receptors is an adult with an advanced solid tumor such as melanoma, head and neck, liver or kidney cancer.

This sequence joins TRBV7-2 and TRBJ2-3; possibly TRBD2 for D (6 bases). The CDR3 is made up of 15 amino acids. V was shortened by 2 bases and J by 0 bases, with 9 bases between the two germline ends. Germline CDR1 reads SGHTA; CDR2 reads FQGNSA. The CDR3 is CASSLSSASTDTQYF. In DNA, the CDR3 is TGTGCCAGCAGCTTATCTAGCGCCAGCACAGATACGCAGTATTTT.

CDR3 DNA: TGTGCCAGCAGTTACTATCTGGAGTATGAGCAGTTCTTC. It codes for CASSYYLEYEQFF. The chain uses TRBV6-6 and TRBJ2-1; D is unresolved. Trimming shortened V by 1 base and J by 8 bases, and 9 bases separated the two germline ends. The CDR3 extends over 13 amino acids. Germline CDR1 MNHNY, CDR2 SVGAGI (reference sequence).

The chain has TRBV11-2 and TRBJ2-7; D remains ambiguous. Germline loops: CDR1 SGHAT, CDR2 FQNNGV. Trimming cost V 2 bases and J 6 bases, with 2 bases left between them. This CDR3 has 10 amino acids. The CDR3 region has the DNA TGTGCCAGCAGCTTAAGCGAGCAGTACTTC. Translated, it gives CASSLSEQYF.

The chain has TRBV27 and TRBJ2-7; 8 bases align to TRBD1. CDR1 MNHEY and CDR2 SMNVEV come from the germline V gene (reference sequence). The CDR3 has 14 residues. The V gene end was trimmed by 3 bases and the J gene end by 5 bases; junction bases not matched to a gene: 6. The chain's CDR3 is CASSFGTGGHEQYF. DNA of the CDR3: TGTGCCAGCAGTTTTGGGACAGGCGGACACGAGCAGTACTTC.

The gene calls are TRBV9 and TRBJ2-1; D may be TRBD1 or TRBD2 (5 bases each). Looked up from germline, CDR1 is SGDLS and CDR2 is YYNGEE. V lost 3 bases and J lost 4, with 14 bases in between. The CDR3 has 15 residues. The CDR3 loop is CASSATGTSYNEQFF. The DNA for the CDR3 is TGTGCCAGCAGCGCAACCGGGACCAGTTACAATGAGCAGTTCTTC.

This chain uses TRBV6-5 with TRBJ2-7, with D tentatively TRBD2 (6 bases). Deletions cut 5 bases from V and 0 bases from J, with 14 bases between. Germline assignment: CDR1 MNHEY and CDR2 SVGAGI. The CDR3 is 15 residues long. The CDR3 sequence: CASSPLDGSSYEQYF. CDR3 nucleotide sequence: TGTGCCAGCAGTCCCCTGGACGGGAGCTCCTACGAGCAGTACTTC.

The rearrangement uses TRBV28 and TRBJ2-7; D call uncertain. Germline V gene lookup returns CDR1 MDHEN and CDR2 SYDVKM. V lost 5 bases to trimming and J lost 0 bases, with 8 bases between them. CDR3 length: 13 amino acids. CDR3 protein: CASSNSGSYEQYF. Here the CDR3 DNA reads TGTGCCAGCAGTAACTCGGGCTCCTACGAGCAGTACTTC. Full variable domain (outside the CDR3, taken from reference TRBV28 and TRBJ2-7): DVKVTQSSRYLVKRTGEKVFLECVQDMDHENMFWYRQDPGLGLRLIYFSYDVKMKEKGDIPEGYSVSREKKERFSLILESASTNQTSMYLCASSNSGSYEQYFGPGTRLTVT.